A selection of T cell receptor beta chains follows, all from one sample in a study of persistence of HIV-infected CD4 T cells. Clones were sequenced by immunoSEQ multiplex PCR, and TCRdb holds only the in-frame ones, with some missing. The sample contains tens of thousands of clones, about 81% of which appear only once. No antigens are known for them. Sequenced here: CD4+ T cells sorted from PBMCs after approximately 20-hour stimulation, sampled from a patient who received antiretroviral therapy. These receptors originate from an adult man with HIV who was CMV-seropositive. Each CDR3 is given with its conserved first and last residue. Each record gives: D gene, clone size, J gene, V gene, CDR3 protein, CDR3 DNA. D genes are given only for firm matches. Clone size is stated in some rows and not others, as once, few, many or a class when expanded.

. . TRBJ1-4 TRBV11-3 CASSLGAATNEKLFF TGTGCCAGCAGCCTAGGGGCGGCAACTAATGAAAAACTGTTTTTT
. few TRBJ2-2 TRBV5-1 CASSRNTGSTGELFF TGCGCCAGCAGCCGCAATACAGGGAGCACCGGGGAGCTGTTTTTT
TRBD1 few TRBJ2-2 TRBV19 CASTRQGVDGELFF TGTGCCAGTACTAGACAGGGGGTCGACGGGGAGCTGTTTTTT
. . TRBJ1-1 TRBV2 CASSTDRSTEAFF TGTGCCAGCAGCACAGACAGGAGCACTGAAGCTTTCTTT
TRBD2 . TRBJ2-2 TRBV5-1 CASSLRATSGENTGELFF TGCGCCAGCAGCTTGAGGGCGACTAGCGGAGAGAACACCGGGGAGCTGTTTTTT
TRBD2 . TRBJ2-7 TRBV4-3 CASSQMGSSGRVTYEQYF TGCGCCAGCAGCCAAATGGGGTCTAGCGGGAGGGTAACCTACGAGCAGTACTTC
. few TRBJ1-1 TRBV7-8 CASSLAMWNTEAFF TGTGCCAGCAGCTTAGCAATGTGGAACACTGAAGCTTTCTTT
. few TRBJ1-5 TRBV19 CASIGRAGRNQPQHF TGTGCCAGTATTGGCCGGGCCGGGAGAAATCAGCCCCAGCATTTT
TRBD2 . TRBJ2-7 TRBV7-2 CASSSSGRIDEQYF TGTGCCAGCAGCTCTAGCGGGAGAATCGACGAGCAGTACTTC
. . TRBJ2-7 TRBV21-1 CAGKGGGAGEQYF TGTGCCGGAAAGGGGGGAGGTGCGGGCGAGCAGTACTTC
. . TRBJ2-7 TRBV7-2 CASSLVGAQSSYEQYF TGTGCCAGCAGCTTAGTAGGGGCACAAAGCTCCTACGAGCAGTACTTC
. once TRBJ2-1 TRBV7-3 CASSLKVGGSYNEQFF TGTGCCAGCAGCTTAAAGGTGGGAGGCTCCTACAATGAGCAGTTCTTC
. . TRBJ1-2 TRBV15 CATGRIDNYGYTF TGTGCCACCGGGCGGATAGATAACTATGGCTACACCTTC
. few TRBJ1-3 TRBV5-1 CASSLEPGNGNTIYF TGCGCCAGCAGCTTGGAACCAGGGAATGGAAACACCATATATTTT
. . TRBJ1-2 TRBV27 CASSSPTGTGYTF TGTGCCAGCAGTTCGCCTACAGGGACTGGCTACACCTTC
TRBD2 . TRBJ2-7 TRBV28 CASSLLPGGRGEQYF TGTGCCAGCAGTTTACTCCCGGGGGGAAGAGGCGAGCAGTACTTC
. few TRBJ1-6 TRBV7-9 CASSLGGQWGSYNSPLHF TGTGCCAGCAGCTTAGGAGGACAGTGGGGCTCCTATAATTCACCCCTCCACTTT
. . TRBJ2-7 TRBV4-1 CASSQDWPGSVEQYF TGCGCCAGCAGCCAAGATTGGCCAGGGTCGGTCGAGCAGTACTTC
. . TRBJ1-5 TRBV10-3 CAISESKRNGNQPQHF TGTGCCATCAGTGAGTCGAAGCGAAACGGCAATCAGCCCCAGCATTTT
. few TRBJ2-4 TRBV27 CASSIGTRYSGKNIQYF TGTGCCAGCAGTATCGGTACACGTTATAGCGGCAAAAACATTCAGTACTTC
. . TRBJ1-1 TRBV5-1 CASSLGLMNTEAFF TGCGCCAGCAGCTTGGGGCTCATGAACACTGAAGCTTTCTTT
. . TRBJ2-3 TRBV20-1 CSASQGSGGDTQYF TGCAGTGCTAGTCAGGGTAGCGGAGGAGATACGCAGTATTTT
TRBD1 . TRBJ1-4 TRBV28 CASRYPGTGLFF TGTGCCAGCAGGTATCCGGGGACAGGACTGTTTTTT
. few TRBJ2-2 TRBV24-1 CATSDPRDLSGELFF TGTGCCACCAGTGATCCACGGGACCTGTCCGGGGAGCTGTTTTTT
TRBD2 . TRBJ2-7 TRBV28 CASSLSASGRIDEQYF TGTGCCAGCAGTTTAAGCGCTAGCGGGAGGATCGACGAGCAGTACTTC
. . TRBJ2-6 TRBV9 CASSVGQAKANVLTF TGTGCCAGCAGCGTAGGCCAGGCGAAGGCCAACGTCCTGACTTTC
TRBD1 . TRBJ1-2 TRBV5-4 CASSWGTGANYGYTF TGTGCCAGCAGCTGGGGGACAGGAGCTAACTATGGCTACACCTTC